The 8 T cell receptor beta chains below all came from one sample that was sequenced in a study of T cell repertoires and HLA-DP antigens. TCRdb keeps only in-frame clones here, not all; method: immunoSEQ multiplex PCR. Of about 89,000 clones detected, approximately 89% appear once; the ten largest clones hold roughly 1.6%. Their recognized antigens are unknown. Sequencing used CD4+ T cells from PBMCs. The receptors come from a man between 45 and 60 years old in good health and CMV-seronegative.

This chain joins TRBV7-2 and TRBJ2-3; D is perhaps TRBD1 or TRBD2 (6 bases each). CDR3 length: 16 residues. Looked up from germline, CDR1 is SGHTA and CDR2 is FQGNSA. Trimming took 3 bases from V and 4 from J, leaving 17 bases between them. CDR3 amino acids: CASSLGSGGRADTQYF. The CDR3 DNA follows: TGTGCCAGCAGCTTGGGGAGTGGGGGGCGCGCAGATACGCAGTATTTT.

The genes are TRBV10-3 and TRBJ1-2; the D gene is possibly TRBD1 (5 bases). There are 13 residues in the CDR3. Trimming took off 0 bases at V and 8 bases at J, with 10 bases between the two ends. Germline V gene lookup returns CDR1 ENHRY and CDR2 SYGVKD. Here the CDR3 reads CAISESGERGYTF. The CDR3 region has the DNA TGTGCCATCAGTGAGTCGGGGGAAAGGGGCTACACCTTC.

This clone has more than one count but fewer than ten. CDR3 sequence (DNA): TGTGCCAGCAAGGGATCTGGAAACACCATATATTTT. Its protein is CASKGSGNTIYF. The chain combines TRBV27 with TRBJ1-3; D gene unclear. CDR1 is MNHEY, CDR2 SMNVEV, per germline (reference sequence). V gave up 7 bases and J gave up 1 base, with 5 bases separating them. The CDR3 has 12 amino acids.

This chain connects TRBV7-6 to TRBJ2-7, with a possible D match to TRBD2 (6 bases). Germline V gene lookup returns CDR1 SGHVS and CDR2 FNYEAQ. The CDR3 contains 15 residues. Trimming removed 5 bases from V and 3 bases from J, with 17 bases in between. The CDR3 protein is CASSPLTGVIYEQYF. The CDR3 coding sequence is TGTGCCAGCAGCCCGCTTACGGGGGTTATCTACGAGCAGTACTTC.

The CDR3: CASRRNQPQHF. For the CDR3, the DNA is TGTGCCAGCAGACGCAATCAGCCCCAGCATTTT. The chain recombines TRBV27 with TRBJ1-5; D unclear. The CDR3 is made up of 11 amino acids. V was trimmed by 6 bases and J by 2 bases, leaving 2 bases between them. The V gene's germline CDR1 is MNHEY and CDR2 SMNVEV (reference sequence).

The chain combines TRBV18 with TRBJ2-1; TRBD2 aligns across 7 bases. V lost 3 bases to trimming and J lost 6 bases; unmatched junction nucleotides: 8. The CDR3 extends over 15 amino acids. CDR1 and CDR2 from the germline V gene are KGHSH and LQKENI. The CDR3 protein is CASSPQLGEGNEQFF. Here the CDR3 DNA reads TGTGCCAGCTCACCCCAGTTGGGGGAGGGCAATGAGCAGTTCTTC.

The chain combines TRBV7-9 with TRBJ2-1, with a possible D match to TRBD2 (6 bases). From germline, CDR1 is SEHNR and CDR2 FQNEAQ (reference sequence). The CDR3 runs 14 residues. With 2 bases removed from V and 1 base from J, the gap between germline ends came to 6 bases. The CDR3 DNA is TGTGCCAGCAGCTTACTAGCGTCCTACAATGAGCAGTTCTTC. As protein: CASSLLASYNEQFF.

The chain employs TRBV5-1 and TRBJ1-1; D perhaps matches TRBD1 (5 bases). The CDR3 loop spans 14 amino acids. V gave up 0 bases and J gave up 4 bases, with 10 bases separating them. Germline-derived CDR1 and CDR2 are SGHRS and YFSETQ. This CDR3 is CASSLAGQFTEAFF. The DNA of the CDR3 is TGCGCCAGCAGCTTGGCGGGGCAGTTCACTGAAGCTTTCTTT.